This T cell receptor (beta chain) is drawn from a study of blood T cell repertoires in COVID-19. Using immunoSEQ multiplex PCR, the repertoire was profiled, and TCRdb retains in-frame clones only, with some absent. The sample lists 200,000 to 250,000 clones, 75% to 90% occurring once. The sequence came from a man aged 60 to 69 who had recovered from COVID-19. Sequencing was performed on peripheral blood.

For the CDR3, the DNA is TGTGCCAGCAGCTGGACAGTCGGGATTGAAGCTTTCTTT. Translating gives CASSWTVGIEAFF. This rearrangement joins TRBV11-1 to TRBJ1-1; D is perhaps TRBD1 (6 bases). V was clipped by 4 bases and J by 7 bases, with 13 bases between them. The length of the CDR3 is 13 residues. Looked up from germline, CDR1 is SGHAT and CDR2 is FQDESV (reference sequence). Looking up the rest from reference TRBV11-1 and TRBJ1-1 gives the full variable domain: EAEVAQSPRYKITEKSQAVAFWCDPISGHATLYWYRQILGQGPELLVQFQDESVVDDSQLPKDRFSAERLKGVDSTLKIQPAELGDSAMYLCASSWTVGIEAFFGQGTRLTVV.